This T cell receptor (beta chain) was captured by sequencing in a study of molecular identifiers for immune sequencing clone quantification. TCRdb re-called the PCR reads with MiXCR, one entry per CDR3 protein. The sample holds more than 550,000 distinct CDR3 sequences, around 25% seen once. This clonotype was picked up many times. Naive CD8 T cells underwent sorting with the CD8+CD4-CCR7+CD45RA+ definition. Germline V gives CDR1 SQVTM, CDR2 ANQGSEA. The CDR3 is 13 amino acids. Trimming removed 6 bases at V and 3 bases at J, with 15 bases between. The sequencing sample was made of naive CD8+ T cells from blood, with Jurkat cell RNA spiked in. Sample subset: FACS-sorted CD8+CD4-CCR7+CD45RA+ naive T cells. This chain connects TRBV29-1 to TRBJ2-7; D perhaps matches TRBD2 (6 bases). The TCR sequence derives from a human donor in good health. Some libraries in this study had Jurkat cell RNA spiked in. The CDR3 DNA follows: TGCAGCGTAGGAGGGCCTGGGGACTACGAGCAGTACTTC. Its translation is CSVGGPGDYEQYF.